The 28 T cell receptor beta chains below all came from one sample that was sequenced in a study of early T cells in non-severe SARS-CoV-2 infection (dated by TCRdb to 2020 to 2023). Library generation was performed with 5' RACE. The reads were generated on a NextSeq 500. TCRdb reanalyzed the raw reads on its own, using fastp at Q25 for trimming and MiXCR for clone calling, and kept in-frame beta chains. Every distinct CDR3 protein forms one entry, paired with its most common genes and DNA. This sample gives roughly 35,000 distinct CDR3 sequences in total; roughly 5% of them show up just once. The top ten clonotypes cover 20% to 30% of the sample. Sequencing was performed on whole blood. These receptors came from an adult who was a healthcare worker with PCR-confirmed SARS-CoV-2 infection or an uninfected control (not recorded which).

This clonotype occurred many times. The chain employs TRBV6-5 and TRBJ2-7; D perhaps matches TRBD2 (7 bases). V lost 0 bases, J lost 3 bases, and 15 bases lay in between. Germline V lookup: CDR1 MNHEY, CDR2 SVGAGI. The length of the CDR3 is 16 residues. CDR3 nucleotide sequence: TGTGCCAGCAGTTACTCGCTGGGCGGGGGCAGCTACGAGCAGTACTTC. Its translation is CASSYSLGGGSYEQYF.

The sample holds many counts of this clonotype. This sequence joins TRBV3-1 and TRBJ1-1; maybe TRBD1 (5 bases). Trimming cost V 1 base and J 0 bases, with 12 bases left between them. There are 16 residues in the CDR3. Germline assignment: CDR1 LGHDT and CDR2 YNNKEL (reference sequence). The CDR3 DNA follows: TGTGCCAGCAGCCAAGGTTCGTGGGGCTTGAACACTGAAGCTTTCTTT. As protein: CASSQGSWGLNTEAFF.

This clonotype was seen ten or more times. The genes are TRBV12-3 or TRBV12-4 and TRBJ2-5, with 8 bases that match TRBD2. The CDR3 spans 15 residues. With V trimmed by 3 bases and J by 5 bases, 8 bases remained unmatched. The CDR3 DNA sequence: TGTGCCAGCAGTTTCGCGGGGGGATTAGTGGAGACCCAGTACTTC. Residues: CASSFAGGLVETQYF.

About this clonotype: A read error may explain this, as a much larger clone is one base away. The V call is TRBV6-6, the J call TRBJ1-1; D not certain. This CDR3 spans 11 amino acids. Trimming removed 2 bases at V and 3 bases at J, with 1 base between. Looked up from germline, CDR1 is MNHNY and CDR2 is SVGAGI (reference sequence). The CDR3 loop reads CASSYDTEAFF. Written as DNA, the CDR3 is TGTGCCAGCAGTTACGACACTGAAGCTTTCTTT.

This clonotype was picked up many times. The V and J genes are TRBV5-1 and TRBJ1-1; D is ambiguous. The V end lost 4 bases, the J end lost 2 bases, and 12 bases lay between the germline ends. Germline lookup yields CDR1 SGHRS and CDR2 YFSETQ. CDR3 size: 14 residues. The CDR3 nucleotides are TGCGCCAGCAGCAAAGACGGGGTAAACACTGAAGCTTTCTTT. Encoded protein: CASSKDGVNTEAFF.

V gene TRBV5-4 combines with J gene TRBJ2-7, with 10 bases fitting TRBD2. This CDR3 has 14 residues. CDR1 and CDR2 from the germline V gene are SGHNT and YYREEE (reference sequence). Trimming took 7 bases from V and 5 from J; bases not matched to a gene: 9. The CDR3 DNA follows: TGTGCCAGCGGTCCTAGCGGGAGAGGCCACGAGCAGTACTTC. Translation gives CASGPSGRGHEQYF. The whole variable domain, remainder taken from reference TRBV5-4 and TRBJ2-7, is ETGVTQSPTHLIKTRGQQVTLRCSSQSGHNTVSWYQQALGQGPQFIFQYYREEENGRGNFPPRFSGLQFPNYSSELNVNALELDDSALYLCASGPSGRGHEQYFGPGTRLTVT.

This clonotype has ten or more counts. The chain uses TRBV7-9 and TRBJ2-5; TRBD1 agrees at 7 bases. V shed 0 bases and J 5 bases; nucleotides not matched to a gene: 3. The CDR3 covers 14 residues. Germline V gene lookup returns CDR1 SEHNR and CDR2 FQNEAQ (reference sequence). CDR3 nucleotide sequence: TGTGCCAGCAGCTTAGCCCGCAGGGGGGAGACCCAGTACTTC. Its translation is CASSLARRGETQYF.

This clonotype was observed many times. This chain connects TRBV29-1 to TRBJ2-7, with D maybe TRBD1 (6 bases). The V end was cut by 7 bases, the J end by 3 bases, with 16 bases between. CDR1 is SQVTM, CDR2 ANQGSEA, per germline. This CDR3 is built from 13 residues. The CDR3 here is CSGTRGQGYEQYF. The DNA of the CDR3 is TGCAGCGGAACCAGGGGCCAAGGCTACGAGCAGTACTTC.

The chain links TRBV4-1 to TRBJ2-3; D might be TRBD2 (5 bases). Trimming shortened V by 1 base and J by 3 bases, and 14 bases separated the two germline ends. This CDR3 has 16 residues. The germline gives CDR1 MGHRA, CDR2 YSYEKL. CDR3 in amino acids: CASSQGTSGWTDTQYF. CDR3 DNA sequence: TGCGCCAGCAGCCAAGGGACGTCGGGATGGACAGATACGCAGTATTTT.

At least ten counts were recorded for this clonotype. The genes are TRBV18 and TRBJ1-1; unclear D gene. The CDR3 length is 13 residues. Germline assignment: CDR1 KGHSH and CDR2 LQKENI. With 2 bases removed from V and 1 base from J, the gap between germline ends came to 5 bases. CDR3 residues: CASSPTQNTEAFF. The CDR3 DNA is TGTGCCAGCTCACCAACCCAGAACACTGAAGCTTTCTTT.

In this sample, this clonotype turned up a few times. The J gene is TRBJ2-3, the V gene TRBV19, with 8 bases lining up with TRBD2. The CDR3 consists of 16 residues. With V trimmed by 2 bases and J by 0 bases, 4 bases remained unmatched. Germline V CDR1 and CDR2: LNHDA, SQIVND (reference sequence). The CDR3 spells CASSIKRGTSTDTQYF. The CDR3 nucleotides are TGTGCCAGTAGTATAAAGCGGGGGACTAGCACAGATACGCAGTATTTT.

Many counts were recorded for this clonotype. One end of the junction fails to match germline, which may point to a read error. The chain recombines TRBV5-4 with TRBJ2-6; D is possibly TRBD1 (5 bases). CDR1 is SGHNT and CDR2 is YYREEE in the germline V gene (reference sequence). The CDR3 consists of 13 residues. CDR3 DNA: TGTGCCGGCAGGGTTTCTGGGGCCAACGTCCTGACTTTC. It specifies CAGRVSGANVLTF.

This clonotype was recorded at least ten times. The chain recombines TRBV29-1 with TRBJ2-1; D is undetermined. The V end lost 0 bases, the J end lost 7 bases, and 7 bases lay between the germline ends. Germline V gene data show CDR1 as SQVTM and CDR2 as ANQGSEA. The CDR3 has 12 amino acids. CDR3 in DNA: TGCAGCGTTGAAGATCGGTGGAATGAGCAGTTCTTC. Amino acid sequence: CSVEDRWNEQFF.

This clonotype was seen repeatedly, ten times or more. The CDR3 region has the DNA TGCGCCAGCAGCCAAGATAAATTGGGAGGGGGCGAGCAGTACTTC. It yields the protein CASSQDKLGGGEQYF. This chain links TRBV4-1 with TRBJ2-7, with a tentative D call TRBD2 (7 bases). This CDR3 region has 15 residues. CDR1 MGHRA and CDR2 YSYEKL come from the germline V gene. Trimming cost V 0 bases and J 6 bases, with 15 bases left between them.

This clonotype was detected only a few times. The chain links TRBV2 to TRBJ2-6; the D gene is possibly TRBD2 (5 bases). V was pared by 4 bases and J by 0 bases, with 13 bases between. The CDR3 is 17 amino acids. Germline loops: CDR1 SNHLY, CDR2 FYNNEI. In DNA form, the CDR3 reads TGTGCCAGCAGTGGTGGGAGATTTGGCTCTGGGGCCAACGTCCTGACTTTC. The encoded protein is CASSGGRFGSGANVLTF.

This clonotype was picked up many times. The chain employs TRBV10-2 and TRBJ1-1; no clear D. Germline V gene data show CDR1 as WSHSY and CDR2 as SAAADI. The CDR3 is made up of 12 amino acids. Trimming shortened V by 9 bases and J by 4 bases, and 12 bases separated the two germline ends. The CDR3 spells CASLAWGTEAFF. DNA for the CDR3: TGCGCCAGTCTCGCCTGGGGCACTGAAGCTTTCTTT.

This clonotype was counted at least ten times. The chain combines TRBV7-9 with TRBJ2-5, with a tentative D call TRBD1 (7 bases). This CDR3 spans 15 amino acids. The ends were cut back, 3 bases at V and 2 bases at J, with 13 bases in the middle. CDR1 is SEHNR and CDR2 is FQNEAQ in the germline V gene (reference sequence). The CDR3, as DNA: TGTGCCAGCAGCTTGGGAGGACAGGTACAAGAGACCCAGTACTTC. Residues: CASSLGGQVQETQYF. Full variable domain (rest looked up from reference TRBV7-9 and TRBJ2-5): DTGVSQNPRHKITKRGQNVTFRCDPISEHNRLYWYRQTLGQGPEFLTYFQNEAQLEKSRLLSDRFSAERPKGSFSTLEIQRTEQGDSAMYLCASSLGGQVQETQYFGPGTRLLVL.

Many counts were recorded for this clonotype. The rearrangement links TRBV3-1 to TRBJ2-5; D unclear. V was trimmed by 4 bases and J by 1 base, leaving 7 bases between them. Germline CDR1 is LGHDT and CDR2 is YNNKEL (reference sequence). The length of the CDR3 is 13 residues. CDR3 protein: CASSRQPQETQYF. The CDR3 DNA follows: TGTGCCAGCAGCCGGCAGCCCCAAGAGACCCAGTACTTC.

This clonotype was counted many times. The J gene is TRBJ2-2, the V gene TRBV12-3 or TRBV12-4; 7 positions agree with TRBD1. J was trimmed by 6 bases and V by 7 bases; bases with no gene match: 8. The CDR3 is 14 amino acids. The CDR3 nucleotides are TGTGCCAGCACCCAATTCACAGGGGCCGGGGAGCTGTTTTTT. Amino acid sequence: CASTQFTGAGELFF.

This clonotype was counted only a few times. The gene calls are TRBV4-2 and TRBJ2-3; 11 bases agree with TRBD2. The CDR3 extends over 16 amino acids. V lost 0 bases, J lost 5 bases, and 4 bases stayed unmatched. Germline CDR1 reads LGHNA; CDR2 reads YNFKEQ. The CDR3 DNA is TGTGCCAGCAGCCAAGAGCTCCTAGCGGGGGGAGATACGCAGTATTTT. It yields the protein CASSQELLAGGDTQYF.

This clonotype was seen ten or more times. V usage is TRBV29-1 and J usage is TRBJ2-7; TRBD2 matches 11 bases. The length of the CDR3 is 14 residues. CDR1 is SQVTM, CDR2 ANQGSEA, per germline. Trimming at V came to 4 bases and at J to 4 bases, leaving 6 bases not matched to a gene. In DNA, the CDR3 is TGCAGCGTTGCCTTAGCGGGAGGGCCGTACGAGCAGTACTTC. This gives the protein CSVALAGGPYEQYF.

This clonotype was seen more than once but under ten times. The gene calls are TRBV10-3 and TRBJ1-5, with TRBD1 matching 9 bases. Looked up from germline, CDR1 is ENHRY and CDR2 is SYGVKD. V was pared by 3 bases and J by 11 bases, with 11 bases of the junction left unmatched. This CDR3 is built from 15 residues. The CDR3 nucleotides are TGTGCCATCAGTGAAACAGGGGGCGCGTTATTAGCCCAGCATTTT. Its protein is CAISETGGALLAQHF.

This clonotype occurred many times. This chain joins TRBV5-5 and TRBJ2-1; perhaps TRBD1 as D (6 bases). Germline CDR1 and CDR2: SGHKS and YYEKEE (reference sequence). Between the trimmed V and J ends, which lost 3 bases and 7 bases, there was a span of 14 bases. This CDR3 has 14 residues. CDR3 sequence: CASSSSGVGNEQFF. The CDR3 DNA is TGTGCCAGCAGCTCCTCAGGGGTGGGGAATGAGCAGTTCTTC.

The rearrangement joins TRBV7-4 to TRBJ1-1, with D hard to call. The CDR3 extends over 13 amino acids. CDR1 is SGHVT, CDR2 SQSDAQ, per germline. The V and J ends lost 10 bases and 1 base respectively, with 13 bases between them. As DNA, the CDR3 is TGTGCCAACCACCCAGGAGGGAACACTGAAGCTTTCTTT. Translation gives CANHPGGNTEAFF.

This clonotype was found many times. The chain uses TRBV19 and TRBJ2-1; D is undetermined. V was cut by 5 bases and J by 8 bases, with 13 bases left in between. The CDR3 contains 13 residues. The germline V gene encodes CDR1 LNHDA and CDR2 SQIVND (reference sequence). The CDR3 here is CASSWLLGDEQFF. CDR3 DNA sequence: TGTGCCAGTAGTTGGTTACTCGGCGATGAGCAGTTCTTC. The full variable domain, completed using reference TRBV19 and TRBJ2-1, is DGGITQSPKYLFRKEGQNVTLSCEQNLNHDAMYWYRQDPGQGLRLIYYSQIVNDFQKGDIAEGYSVSREKKESFPLTVTSAQKNPTAFYLCASSWLLGDEQFFGPGTRLTVL.

V usage is TRBV4-1 and J usage is TRBJ2-3; 7 bases agree with TRBD2. V lost 4 bases, J lost 1 base, and 2 bases stayed unmatched. Germline V gene data show CDR1 as MGHRA and CDR2 as YSYEKL. The CDR3 totals 14 residues. Written as DNA, the CDR3 is TGCGCCAGCAGCCGCGCGGGAGGCACAGATACGCAGTATTTT. As protein: CASSRAGGTDTQYF.

This rearrangement joins TRBV7-2 to TRBJ2-2; D is uncertain. Looked up from germline, CDR1 is SGHTA and CDR2 is FQGNSA. V lost 5 bases, J lost 2 bases, and 9 bases lay in between. This CDR3 has 14 residues. CDR3 DNA sequence: TGTGCCAGCAGCCCACCTACTAACACCGGGGAGCTGTTTTTT. Its protein is CASSPPTNTGELFF.

This clonotype was picked up many times. The chain combines TRBV7-9 with TRBJ2-6, with TRBD1 identical over 7 bases. The trim removed 3 bases at V and 2 bases at J, leaving 4 bases unmatched. Germline CDR1 SEHNR, CDR2 FQNEAQ (reference sequence). The CDR3 has 16 amino acids. In DNA, the CDR3 is TGTGCCAGCAGCTTTGACAGGGTCCCTGGGGCCAACGTCCTGACTTTC. As protein: CASSFDRVPGANVLTF.